These T cell receptor beta chains were read from a single sample in a study of beta chain features in type 1 diabetes. TCRdb's copy holds only in-frame clones and misses some; the assay was immunoSEQ multiplex PCR. The sample contains fewer than 900,000 clones, roughly 15% of which appear only once. Sample: naive CD4+ T cells from blood. The receptors originated from a woman under 30 in good health. CDR3s include the opening cysteine and the closing phenylalanine or tryptophan. D genes are given only for firm matches. Clone size appears in some rows only: once, few, many, or a class for an expanded clone.

v_call,j_call,clone_size,d_call,cdr3_length,cdr3_aa,cdr3_nt
TRBV19,TRBJ2-1,few,TRBD2,15,CASQHSSGYYNEQFF,TGTGCCAGTCAACACTCTAGCGGCTATTACAATGAGCAGTTCTTC
TRBV28,TRBJ2-3,NA,NA,15,CASSAGGGRTDTQYF,TGTGCCAGCAGTGCAGGAGGCGGCCGCACAGATACGCAGTATTTT
TRBV15,TRBJ2-1,NA,TRBD2,16,CATRKLAGGFWNEQFF,TGTGCCACCAGGAAACTAGCGGGAGGATTTTGGAATGAGCAGTTCTTC
TRBV5-6,TRBJ2-4,NA,NA,15,CASSLRGISKNIQYF,TGTGCCAGCAGCTTGAGGGGAATTTCCAAAAACATTCAGTACTTC
TRBV28,TRBJ1-2,few,TRBD1,15,CASSPPGQPLKGYTF,TGTGCCAGCAGTCCTCCGGGACAGCCGTTGAAAGGCTACACCTTC
TRBV2,TRBJ2-2,few,NA,14,CASSVLAETGELFF,TGTGCCAGCAGTGTTTTAGCGGAGACCGGGGAGCTGTTTTTT
TRBV6-5,TRBJ1-5,NA,NA,16,CASSYSIYRDNQPQHF,TGTGCCAGCAGTTACTCGATATATCGAGACAATCAGCCCCAGCATTTT
TRBV7-2,TRBJ2-1,NA,NA,15,CASSPSRERLNEQFF,TGTGCCAGCAGCCCCTCCCGGGAGCGGTTAAATGAGCAGTTCTTC
TRBV7-3,TRBJ2-3,NA,TRBD2,16,CASSLMAGGNTDTQYF,TGTGCCAGCAGCTTAATGGCGGGAGGTAACACAGATACGCAGTATTTT
TRBV7-2,TRBJ2-5,NA,NA,13,CASRPYQGETQYF,TGTGCCAGCAGACCTTACCAGGGAGAGACCCAGTACTTC
TRBV7-9,TRBJ2-5,few,NA,13,CASSLAGVETQYF,TGTGCCAGCAGCTTAGCGGGGGTCGAGACCCAGTACTTC
TRBV4-1,TRBJ1-4,NA,NA,15,CASSRPGATNEKLFF,TGCGCCAGCAGCCGACCGGGAGCAACTAATGAAAAACTGTTTTTT
TRBV5-6,TRBJ2-7,few,NA,11,CASSLFLEQYF,TGTGCCAGCAGCTTGTTTTTGGAGCAGTACTTC
TRBV4-2,TRBJ1-1,few,NA,16,CASSQDLDSLNTEAFF,TGTGCCAGCAGCCAAGATCTGGACAGCCTGAACACTGAAGCTTTCTTT
TRBV25-1,TRBJ2-3,NA,NA,13,CASSESGTDTQYF,TGTGCCAGCAGTGAGTCCGGGACAGATACGCAGTATTTT
TRBV28,TRBJ1-1,few,NA,11,CATHRDTEAFF,TGTGCCACCCACAGGGACACTGAAGCTTTCTTT
TRBV5-1,TRBJ2-7,NA,TRBD1,13,CASSQGVSNEQYF,TGCGCCAGCAGCCAGGGGGTTAGCAACGAGCAGTACTTC
TRBV27,TRBJ1-2,few,NA,14,CASSFAGTNYGYTF,TGTGCCAGCAGTTTTGCCGGTACTAACTATGGCTACACCTTC
TRBV2,TRBJ2-3,NA,TRBD2,16,CANPRAGALRTDTQYF,TGTGCCAACCCCCGAGCGGGAGCCCTCCGGACAGATACGCAGTATTTT
TRBV6-5,TRBJ2-3,NA,NA,15,CASSYGGNRADTQYF,TGTGCCAGCAGTTACGGCGGGAACCGCGCAGATACGCAGTATTTT
TRBV27,TRBJ2-1,few,TRBD2,19,CASSHWGEILAGGYNEQFF,TGTGCCAGCAGTCACTGGGGGGAAATACTAGCGGGAGGTTACAATGAGCAGTTCTTC
TRBV4-2,TRBJ2-5,NA,NA,14,CASSPAGLKETQYF,TGTGCCAGCAGCCCGGCAGGACTAAAAGAGACCCAGTACTTC
TRBV18,TRBJ2-7,NA,NA,15,CASSPVGQGVYEQYF,TGTGCCAGCTCACCAGTCGGCCAGGGTGTATACGAGCAGTACTTC
TRBV7-9,TRBJ2-1,NA,NA,19,CASSPPRDTKSYSYNEQFF,TGTGCCAGCAGCCCACCCCGGGACACGAAAAGTTACTCCTACAATGAGCAGTTCTTC